The TCR beta chain under discussion was sequenced for a study of T cells after posttransplantation cyclophosphamide. Germline CDR1 is SEHNR and CDR2 is FQNEAQ (reference sequence). The length of the CDR3 is 15 residues. Trimming took 4 bases from V and 0 from J, leaving 12 bases between them. Study-wide results and limits: Later post-transplant blood repertoires were often dominated by donor CD8+ memory clones. Blood and skin or GI T cell repertoires showed limited TRB overlap. Recipient CMV seropositivity and CMV reactivation strongly tracked TRB clonality.

This clone was picked up many times. Antigen unknown. Treatment was busulfan-fludarabine conditioning, a marrow graft, and cyclophosphamide on days +3 and +4. Here immunoSEQ multiplex PCR was the method, and the copy in TCRdb shows in-frame clones only, minus some. The counts give under 15,000 clones, none of them seen only once; 26% is held by the top ten. The chain links TRBV7-9 to TRBJ1-1, with a possible D match to TRBD1 (5 bases). This clonotype was sampled from a female patient in her 40s who received an allogeneic stem cell transplant from a related donor, was CMV-positive, and had acute GVHD only. Some T cells may be supplied by the graft donor. Sequenced material: PBMCs, taken after allogeneic stem cell transplant with posttransplant cyclophosphamide. CDR3 in amino acids: CASSSETGLNTEAFF. The DNA for the CDR3 is TGTGCCAGCAGCTCGGAAACAGGCCTGAACACTGAAGCTTTCTTT.